This TCR beta chain was found in a study of early T cells in non-severe SARS-CoV-2 infection (dated by TCRdb to the early 2020s). Turning to the overall study: Because TCR sequencing relied on bulk RNA taken from unsorted whole blood, pairing of alpha and beta chains was not possible. General conclusions and limits of the study: VDJdb matching was skewed toward anti-spike CD8 responses and likely underestimated virus-specific expansions, missing private and CD4 specificities.

A case-control design nested within a healthcare worker cohort in London, UK, was used, with weekly nasopharyngeal swab PCR tests and blood sampling performed. Between 23 and 31 March 2020, the week of the UK lockdown, healthcare workers were enrolled and then followed up weekly for as long as 16 weeks. Receptor libraries were prepared by 5' RACE. Sequencing used a NextSeq 500. The TCR library protocol attached unique molecular identifiers to individual cDNA molecules to correct for sequencing error and PCR bias. Both TCR alpha and beta chains were sequenced, and tight co-correlation was observed between alpha and beta sequence abundances in each sample. In the original analysis: Decombinator V4 was used to annotate the V gene, J gene and CDR3 of the TCR sequences. Expanded TCRs were defined as changing significantly between any two time points under a Poisson model with p below 0.0001. TCR abundances were normalised to the total number of TCRs sequenced per sample and expressed as counts per million. A search of VDJdb, accessed on 1 November 2021, was run for TCRs annotated to CMV, EBV and SARS-CoV-2, with TCRs annotated for multiple antigens excluded. TCRdb handled the public reads itself, with Q25 trimming in fastp and clone calling in MiXCR, and kept productive beta chains. Each CDR3 protein appears once, grouped with its most common genes and DNA. The V and J calls here are based on TCRdb, not the publication. The sample contains some 96,000 distinct CDR3 sequences, more than 9.5% of them found a single time. The top ten clonotypes cover approximately 4.7% of the sample.

This clonotype turned up a few times. Its antigen remains undetermined. Base qualities were left out, and no much larger clone turns up one base away. This TCR came from an adult who was a healthcare worker with PCR-confirmed SARS-CoV-2 infection or an uninfected control (not recorded which). This specimen consisted of whole blood, obtained at baseline.

CDR3 protein: CASSGDTFYEQYF. The nucleotide sequence reads TGTGCCAGCAGTGGGGACACCTTCTACGAGCAGTACTTC. The rearranged segments are TRBV2 and TRBJ2-7; TRBD1 is a possible D gene, resting on 6 matching bases. Trimming removed 4 bases from V and 3 bases from J, leaving 10 bases between the germline ends. The CDR3 starts with the cysteine, ends with the phenylalanine, and has 13 residues. Only the CDR3 DNA is retained, 39 bases long and in frame from the first base. CDR1 and CDR2 are drawn from the germline V gene: SNHLY, FYNNEI.